This T cell receptor beta chain stems from a study of T cell responses to AZD1222 COVID-19 vaccine. Study conclusions and caveats: Baseline antibody screening turned up just 6 or 7 seropositive AZD1222 recipients. Within unmutated variant regions lay the reported targets of nearly half of spike-specific TCRs.

Assay: immunoSEQ multiplex PCR; the TCRdb copy retains only in-frame clones and omits some. The table includes some 190,000 clones, about 90% detected once. The CDR3 consists of 13 residues. V was cut by 0 bases and J by 7 bases, with 10 bases left in between. CDR1 LGHDT and CDR2 YNNKEL come from the germline V gene (reference sequence). Analysis merged second doses at about 4 or about 12 weeks. A word on this clone: Its antigen remains unidentified.

The rearrangement links TRBV3-1 (or the pseudogene TRBV3-2) to TRBJ2-7; D gene uncertain. The sample was peripheral blood, taken 28 days after the second AZD1222 dose. The sequence derives from an adult who received the AZD1222 COVID-19 vaccine. Written as DNA, the CDR3 is TGTGCCAGCAGCCAAGACATCCGGGCAGAGCAGTACTTC. Its translation: CASSQDIRAEQYF.